This T cell receptor beta chain was found in a study of T cells expressing NK-cell markers. Study at large: Seven donors tested HCMV-seropositive and one tested seronegative among the eight sequenced.

The CDR3 contains 15 residues. Germline loops: CDR1 SGHRS, CDR2 YFSETQ. Study-level points and caveats: Whether expanded NKG2C+ T cell clones were HCMV specific stayed uncertain.

Each CDR3 protein gets one entry in TCRdb, which reprocessed the 5' RACE reads and gives no DNA. The sample totals 200,000 to 300,000 distinct CDR3 sequences. Remarks on this clonotype: Its antigen is currently unknown.

Specimen: blood T cells: a sorted CD56 or NKG2C T cell subset, CD4+ or CD8+ T cells, or bulk PBMC T cells (not recorded which). The TCR originated in a woman between 18 and 70 years old in good health. This chain links TRBV5-1 with TRBJ1-1. This CDR3 is CASSLDRPMNTEAFF.